This TCR beta chain derives from a study of monozygotic twins with inflammatory bowel disease (dated by TCRdb to the late 2010s). Turning to the overall study: The complete study included 30 or so monozygotic twin pairs: 19 IBD-discordant Danish pairs and nine German pairs, of which four were IBD-concordant and five were IBD-discordant. Within discordant pairs, disease-associated traits were sought mainly by comparing IBD patients with their genetically identical healthy co-twins. Each individual had, on average, about 151 000 unique TCRalpha sequences and 181 000 unique TCRbeta sequences available for analysis. The paper as a whole reports these results and caveats: Fewer clonotypes were shared with other individuals by IBD patients than by healthy twins, most markedly in patients showing signs of disease activity. Measured by the inverse Simpson index, TCRbeta repertoire diversity was lower in IBD patients than in their healthy co-twins. Concordant and discordant twins showed no difference in repertoire similarity, possibly because of limited statistical power. Background noise and inter-individual variability may have been introduced into the repertoires by the differing immunosuppressive treatments among patients. No single strong signal or clonotype linked to IBD turned up in the results, so the idea that one exists was not supported. The analysis was unable to tell different T cell subtypes apart.

The germline V gene specifies SGHRS as CDR1 and YFSETQ as CDR2. The CDR3 spans 11 residues, from the cysteine through the phenylalanine. No DNA has been recorded. Note on this clonotype: The antigen it recognizes is unknown.

Preparation of the library involved 5' RACE. Preparation of each TCR library used roughly 3.5 ug of total RNA. For each sample, cDNA synthesis with SMARTScribe reverse transcriptase was split into eight separate reactions. During cDNA synthesis, unique molecular identifiers containing a 6-nucleotide sample barcode were introduced by template switching. TCRalpha and TCRbeta cDNA was amplified by two nested PCRs of about 15 and 9 cycles, with bead purification after each PCR. Before amplification, cDNA was treated with uracil DNA-glycosylase and purified using the QIAquick PCR purification kit. The second PCR added Illumina TruSeq-compatible adapters along with sample-specific barcodes. Library quality and concentration were assessed using TapeStation and Qubit, and 4.5 to 6.5 ng of each library was pooled. Sequencing of pooled libraries was carried out on an Illumina HiSeq2500 single-index Rapid Run using 2 x 100 bp reads and custom sequencing primers. In the paper's pipeline: MiGEC version 1.2.6 was used for UMI-based consensus assembly, which corrected PCR and sequencing errors. V(D)J alignment, clonotype assembly and CDR3 extraction were performed with MiXCR version 2.1.1. To normalise gene usage, clonotype sharing and MAIT/NKT TCR abundance, the top 1000, 10 000 and 20 000 clonotypes in each sample were analysed. After downsampling to 27 000 UMIs, diversity was calculated as the inverse Simpson index using the vegan R package. Paired Mann-Whitney U tests were applied to discordant twin pairs, and Benjamini-Hochberg correction was used for multiple testing. TCRdb reprocessed the reads and lists each CDR3 protein sequence as a single entry, with no DNA. The V and J calls, along with clone size, are taken from TCRdb and not from the paper's own processing. In this sample's table one finds around 47,000 distinct CDR3 sequences. The ten largest clones capture approximately 5.3% of the sample.

From each donor, a roughly 2.7 ml peripheral blood sample was collected into PAXgene tubes and stored at -80 degrees C. Without T cell sorting, total RNA was isolated from whole blood using the PAXgene blood miRNA kit on an automated QIAcube. Deep TCRalpha and TCRbeta repertoire profiling with unique molecular barcoding was performed on peripheral blood of monozygotic twin pairs concordant or discordant for inflammatory bowel disease. Smoking habits were recorded for all twin pairs, and each individual was classified as a current, former or never smoker. Input material: blood. The TCR originated in a human donor with ulcerative colitis or Crohn's disease, or a healthy co-twin of an affected twin (not recorded which). This chain joins TRBV5-1 to TRBJ1-2; the D gene TCRdb calls, TRBD1, cannot be checked with no DNA. The encoded CDR3 is CASSSQDGYTF. Extended through the reference TRBV5-1 and TRBJ1-2 proteins, this CDR3 yields the full variable domain: KAGVTQTPRYLIKTRGQQVTLSCSPISGHRSVSWYQQTPGQGLQFLFEYFSETQRNKGNFPGRFSGRQFSNSRSEMNVSTLELGDSALYLCASSSQDGYTFGSGTRLTVV.